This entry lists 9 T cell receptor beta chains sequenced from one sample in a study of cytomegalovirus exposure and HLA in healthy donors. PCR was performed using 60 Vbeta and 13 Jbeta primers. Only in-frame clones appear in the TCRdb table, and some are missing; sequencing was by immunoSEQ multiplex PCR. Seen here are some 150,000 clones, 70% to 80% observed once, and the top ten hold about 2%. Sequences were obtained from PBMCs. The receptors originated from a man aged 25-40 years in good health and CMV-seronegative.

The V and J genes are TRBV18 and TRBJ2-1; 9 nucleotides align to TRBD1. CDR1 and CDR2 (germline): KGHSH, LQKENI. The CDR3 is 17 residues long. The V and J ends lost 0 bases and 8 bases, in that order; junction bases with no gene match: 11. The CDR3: CASSPPLGQGNYDEQFF. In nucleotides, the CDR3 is TGTGCCAGCTCACCACCCCTGGGACAGGGAAATTATGATGAGCAGTTCTTC.

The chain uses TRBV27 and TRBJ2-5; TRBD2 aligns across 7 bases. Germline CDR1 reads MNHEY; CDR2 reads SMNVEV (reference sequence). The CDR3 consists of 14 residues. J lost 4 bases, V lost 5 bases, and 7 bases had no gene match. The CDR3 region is CASSVIGGSETQYF. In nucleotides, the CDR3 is TGTGCCAGCAGTGTCATCGGGGGGTCAGAGACCCAGTACTTC.

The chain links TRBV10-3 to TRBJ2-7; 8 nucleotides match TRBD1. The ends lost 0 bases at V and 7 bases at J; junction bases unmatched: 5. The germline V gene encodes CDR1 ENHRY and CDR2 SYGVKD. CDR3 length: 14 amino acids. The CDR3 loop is CAISESQGAGEQYF. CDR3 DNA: TGTGCCATCAGTGAGTCTCAGGGGGCTGGGGAGCAGTACTTC.

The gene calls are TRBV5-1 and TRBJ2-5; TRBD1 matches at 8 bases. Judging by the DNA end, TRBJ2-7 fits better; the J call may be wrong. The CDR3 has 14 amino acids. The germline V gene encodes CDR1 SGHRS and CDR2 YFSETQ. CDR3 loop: CASSPSGGEYEQYF. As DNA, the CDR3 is TGCGCCAGCAGCCCGTCAGGGGGCGAGTACGAGCAGTACTTC.

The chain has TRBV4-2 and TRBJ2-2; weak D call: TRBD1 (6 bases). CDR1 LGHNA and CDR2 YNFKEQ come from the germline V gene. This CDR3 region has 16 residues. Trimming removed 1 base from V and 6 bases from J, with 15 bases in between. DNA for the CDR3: TGTGCCAGCAGCCAAGCGGAAAACAGGGACCCCGGGGAGCTGTTTTTT. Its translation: CASSQAENRDPGELFF.

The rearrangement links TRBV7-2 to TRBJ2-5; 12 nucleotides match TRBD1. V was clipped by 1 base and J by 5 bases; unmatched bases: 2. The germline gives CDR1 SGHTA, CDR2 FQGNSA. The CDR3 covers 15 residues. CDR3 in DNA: TGTGCCAGCAGCTTAGGGGGACAGGGGGCCGAGACCCAGTACTTC. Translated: CASSLGGQGAETQYF.

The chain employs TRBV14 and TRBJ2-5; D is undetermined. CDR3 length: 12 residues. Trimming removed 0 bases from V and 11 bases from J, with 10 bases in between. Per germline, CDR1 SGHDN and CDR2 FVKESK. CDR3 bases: TGTGCCAGCAGCCAAGATCGCGGAGAGCAGTACTTC. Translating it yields CASSQDRGEQYF.

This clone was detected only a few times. The CDR3 DNA follows: TGTGCCTTCGCAGCGGGGTATAATTCACCCCTCCACTTT. Translation gives CAFAAGYNSPLHF. The V and J genes are TRBV30 and TRBJ1-6; no firm D call. CDR3 length: 13 amino acids. Germline V gives CDR1 GTSNPN, CDR2 SVGIG (reference sequence). The germline V and J ends were trimmed by 7 bases and 4 bases, with 11 bases remaining between them. The full variable domain, rest sourced from reference TRBV30 and TRBJ1-6, is SQTIHQWPATLVQPVGSPLSLECTVEGTSNPNLYWYRQAAGRGLQLLFYSVGIGQISSEVPQNLSASRPQDRQFILSSKKLLLSDSGFYLCAFAAGYNSPLHFGNGTRLTVT.

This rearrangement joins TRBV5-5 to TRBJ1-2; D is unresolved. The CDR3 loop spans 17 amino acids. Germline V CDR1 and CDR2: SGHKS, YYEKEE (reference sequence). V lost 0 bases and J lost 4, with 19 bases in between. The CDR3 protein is CASSLGRAEGVGYGYTF. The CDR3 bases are TGTGCCAGCAGCTTGGGACGGGCTGAGGGCGTCGGCTATGGCTACACCTTC.